This entry lists 23 T cell receptor beta chains sequenced from one sample in a study of spatial heterogeneity in lung cancer. Their target antigens are unknown. TCRdb analysed the 5' RACE reads with MiXCR anew, one entry per CDR3 protein. The table shows about 800 distinct CDR3 sequences, with over 15% occurring only once. Time point noted: sample taken at primary tumor resection. Study conclusions and caveats: The number of expanded tumor alpha and beta chains correlated with mutation number.

This sample comprised lung tumor tissue, obtained at surgery. These TCRs come from a female donor with early-stage non-small cell lung cancer.

This clonotype is judged large. V is TRBV9 and J is TRBJ2-3; TRBD2 agrees at 7 bases. Trimming cost V 5 bases and J 4 bases; bases outside gene matches: 7. The CDR3 covers 14 residues. Germline CDR1 and CDR2: SGDLS and YYNGEE. The CDR3 loop is CASSVGGVSDTQYF. The CDR3 nucleotides are TGTGCCAGCAGTGTGGGAGGGGTATCAGATACGCAGTATTTT.

The chain joins TRBV6-5 to TRBJ2-1; weak D call: TRBD1 (6 bases). Looked up from germline, CDR1 is MNHEY and CDR2 is SVGAGI. There are 14 residues in the CDR3. V gave up 3 bases and J gave up 2 bases, with 8 bases separating them. The CDR3 sequence is CASSYKGAYNEQFF. The CDR3 bases are TGTGCCAGCAGTTATAAGGGGGCCTACAATGAGCAGTTCTTC.

This clonotype is medium-sized in the sample. The chain is built from TRBV18 and TRBJ1-4, with 10 bases fitting TRBD1. The germline V gene has CDR1 KGHSH and CDR2 LQKENI. The CDR3 consists of 19 residues. J lost 3 bases, V lost 5 bases, and 15 bases had no gene match. As DNA, the CDR3 is TGTGCCAGCTCAGCAAACCGGGACAGGGGATGGAAGGCTAATGAAAAACTGTTTTTT. As protein: CASSANRDRGWKANEKLFF.

The V call is TRBV6-1, the J call TRBJ2-1; D not certain. This CDR3 is built from 14 residues. Germline CDR1 MNHNS, CDR2 SASEGT. V was cut by 5 bases and J by 5 bases, with 13 bases left in between. CDR3 in amino acids: CASSSSMQDNEQFF. The CDR3 region has the DNA TGTGCCAGCAGTTCATCGATGCAGGACAATGAGCAGTTCTTC.

The chain combines TRBV5-6 with TRBJ1-1; D perhaps matches TRBD1 (6 bases). The CDR3 sequence is 12 residues long. Trimming cost V 7 bases and J 4 bases, with 11 bases left between them. Germline-derived CDR1 and CDR2 are SGHDT and YYEEEE. The DNA for the CDR3 is TGTGCCAGCTCCCAGGGGCTCACTGAAGCTTTCTTT. Protein: CASSQGLTEAFF.

This clonotype was detected a few times. The genes are TRBV11-2 and TRBJ2-4, with 8 positions matching TRBD1. The CDR3 consists of 15 residues. CDR1 SGHAT and CDR2 FQNNGV come from the germline V gene. Trimming removed 4 bases from V and 1 base from J; junction bases left unmatched: 3. The CDR3 region has the DNA TGTGCCAGCAGCTCGGGACAGGTGGCCAAAAACATTCAGTACTTC. Its protein product is CASSSGQVAKNIQYF.

This clonotype has a handful of counts. The chain joins TRBV6-5 to TRBJ1-1; 7 bases are a match to TRBD1. The ends lost 2 bases at V and 1 base at J; junction bases unmatched: 4. This CDR3 region has 15 residues. Germline lookup yields CDR1 MNHEY and CDR2 SVGAGI. The CDR3 DNA sequence: TGTGCCAGCAGTTACAGTCAGGGGGGGAACACTGAAGCTTTCTTT. It translates to CASSYSQGGNTEAFF.

By share, this clonotype counts as medium-sized. The chain links TRBV7-2 to TRBJ2-3, with D uncertain. In germline, CDR1 is SGHTA, CDR2 FQGNSA. The V end lost 3 bases, the J end lost 1 base, and 5 bases lay between the germline ends. This CDR3 has 13 residues. The CDR3 region has the DNA TGTGCCAGCAGCTTGATCCGCACAGATACGCAGTATTTT. It yields the protein CASSLIRTDTQYF.

The gene calls are TRBV5-1 and TRBJ1-2; no clear D. V lost 5 bases, J lost 3 bases, and 8 bases lay in between. The CDR3 extends over 12 amino acids. Germline V gene sequence: CDR1 SGHRS, CDR2 YFSETQ. CDR3 region: CASSEGYYGYTF. Written as DNA, the CDR3 is TGCGCCAGCAGTGAAGGGTACTATGGCTACACCTTC.

The rearrangement uses TRBV28 and TRBJ2-7, with 11 bases lining up with TRBD2. The germline CDR1 and CDR2 sequences are MDHEN and SYDVKM. The length of the CDR3 is 17 residues. V shed 6 bases and J 0 bases; nucleotides not matched to a gene: 10. CDR3: CASRSGTSGLSSYEQYF. DNA of the CDR3: TGTGCCAGCAGGTCCGGGACTAGCGGACTCAGCTCCTACGAGCAGTACTTC.

This clonotype ranks as medium-sized. The chain has TRBV28 and TRBJ1-4; the D is unclear. V shed 8 bases and J shed 5 bases, with 12 bases lying between them. The CDR3 runs to 13 residues. Germline V CDR1 and CDR2: MDHEN, SYDVKM. CDR3 loop: CASLGSPNEKLFF. CDR3 sequence (DNA): TGTGCCAGCCTTGGGAGCCCCAATGAAAAACTGTTTTTT.

This clonotype is large by share. This rearrangement joins TRBV5-4 to TRBJ2-5; D not certain. This CDR3 is built from 13 residues. Per germline, CDR1 SGHNT and CDR2 YYREEE (reference sequence). V lost 4 bases to trimming and J lost 1 base, with 8 bases between them. The CDR3 DNA reads as TGTGCCAGCAGCCCCGTTGGCCAAGAGACCCAGTACTTC. Its translation: CASSPVGQETQYF.

This clonotype was seen a few times. This chain links TRBV2 with TRBJ1-1; 7 bases map to TRBD1. Trimming took 6 bases from V and 3 from J; bases not matched to a gene: 10. CDR1 and CDR2 (germline): SNHLY, FYNNEI. The CDR3 spans 15 residues. DNA of the CDR3: TGTGCCAGCAGCGGGACAGTTTATGGGCACACTGAAGCTTTCTTT. This encodes CASSGTVYGHTEAFF.

In its sample, this clonotype is medium-sized (0.01 to 0.1%). This chain links TRBV12-3 or TRBV12-4 with TRBJ2-1; 7 positions match TRBD1. J was trimmed by 10 bases and V by 7 bases; bases with no gene match: 13. This CDR3 is 14 amino acids long. The chain's CDR3 is CASTPGRGSIEQFF. CDR3 nucleotides: TGTGCCAGCACCCCCGGCAGGGGGTCAATCGAGCAGTTCTTC.

This clonotype was seen only a few times. This chain joins TRBV24-1 and TRBJ2-5; the match to TRBD1 covers 8 bases. This CDR3 has 17 residues. Losses at the gene ends were 3 bases for V and 4 bases for J; bases not matched to a gene: 12. CDR1 and CDR2 (germline): KGHDR, SFDVKD. CDR3 amino acids: CATSDPTGTGGRETQYF. DNA of the CDR3: TGTGCCACCAGTGATCCGACCGGGACAGGTGGTCGAGAGACCCAGTACTTC.

This clonotype is large in the sample. This chain links TRBV2 with TRBJ2-3; TRBD1 agrees at 8 bases. J was trimmed by 5 bases and V by 6 bases; bases with no gene match: 7. CDR1 is SNHLY and CDR2 is FYNNEI in the germline V gene. The CDR3 is 14 residues long. The chain's CDR3 is CASRDRVVIDTQYF. CDR3 DNA: TGTGCCAGCAGGGACAGGGTAGTTATAGATACGCAGTATTTT.

By its share, this clonotype is large (0.1 to 1%). The chain recombines TRBV24-1 with TRBJ2-1; 15 bases fit TRBD2. The CDR3 has 19 residues. CDR1 and CDR2 from the germline V gene are KGHDR and SFDVKD. Trimming took 4 bases from V and 1 from J; bases not matched to a gene: 7. The DNA for the CDR3 is TGTGCCACCAGTGAACTGCCGGGACTAGCGGGAGGTTCCTACAATGAGCAGTTCTTC. This sequence encodes CATSELPGLAGGSYNEQFF.

Judged by abundance, this clonotype is medium-sized (0.01 to 0.1%). The rearrangement joins TRBV12-3 or TRBV12-4 to TRBJ2-7, with D tentatively TRBD1 (6 bases). V was clipped by 2 bases and J by 9 bases, with 11 bases between them. The CDR3 extends over 12 amino acids. CDR3 protein: CASSLRRGVQYF. DNA for the CDR3: TGTGCCAGCAGTTTACGCAGGGGTGTGCAGTACTTC.

The V and J genes are TRBV6-2 or TRBV6-3 and TRBJ2-5, with unresolved D. The germline V gene has CDR1 MNHEY and CDR2 SVGEGT. Between the trimmed V and J ends, which lost 1 base and 5 bases, there was a span of 11 bases. The CDR3 totals 14 residues. In DNA, the CDR3 is TGTGCCAGCAGTTACTTGCCTAGACCCGAGACCCAGTACTTC. Residues: CASSYLPRPETQYF.

This clonotype counts as large. This rearrangement joins TRBV5-1 to TRBJ2-3; 8 bases are a match to TRBD1. After removal of 5 bases from V and 0 bases from J, the junction contained 11 bases not matched to a gene. This CDR3 comprises 17 residues. Germline loops: CDR1 SGHRS, CDR2 YFSETQ. CDR3 amino acids: CASRTSGTGISTDTQYF. In DNA, the CDR3 is TGCGCCAGCAGAACGTCCGGGACAGGCATTAGCACAGATACGCAGTATTTT.

Judged by abundance, this clonotype is medium-sized. The rearrangement links TRBV27 to TRBJ2-3; no definite D call. V dropped 0 bases and J dropped 8 bases, with 15 bases sitting between them. Germline values: CDR1 MNHEY, CDR2 SMNVEV (reference sequence). The CDR3 is 15 residues long. CDR3 coding DNA: TGTGCCAGCAGTTTATCGGTCGCTCCCTGGGGTACGCAGTATTTT. It yields the protein CASSLSVAPWGTQYF.

This clonotype is judged medium-sized (0.01 to 0.1%). The chain links TRBV6-6 to TRBJ2-5; 8 nucleotides match TRBD2. Germline V gene lookup returns CDR1 MNHNY and CDR2 SVGAGI (reference sequence). This CDR3 region has 16 residues. V shed 2 bases and J 1 base; nucleotides not matched to a gene: 6. Here the CDR3 reads CASSYGVAGSQETQYF. In DNA, the CDR3 is TGTGCCAGCAGTTACGGGGTAGCGGGAAGCCAAGAGACCCAGTACTTC.

Within the sample, this clonotype is large. The CDR3 nucleotides read TGTGCCAGCAGTTTTTTACAGGGCCACACTGAAGCTTTCTTT. The encoded protein is CASSFLQGHTEAFF. The gene calls are TRBV27 and TRBJ1-1; tentative D call: TRBD1 (6 bases). Trimming took 3 bases from V and 3 from J, leaving 11 bases between them. This CDR3 spans 14 amino acids. Germline values: CDR1 MNHEY, CDR2 SMNVEV (reference sequence).